This T cell receptor beta chain comes out of a study of regulatory T cells in long-lasting Graves disease. Study-wide context: The term persistent Graves' disease signified upward of 5 years on antithyroid drugs with positive TSH receptor antibodies. Points from the study as a whole: With persistent disease, TRBV28, TRBJ1-2 and TRBJ2-5 were the favored segments. Exclusively peripheral blood, rather than thyroid tissue, was studied. Patients whose Graves' disease persisted exhibited lower TCR diversity than those newly diagnosed.

Trimming removed 3 bases at V and 6 bases at J, with 8 bases between. Germline V gene data show CDR1 as SNHLY and CDR2 as FYNNEI. This CDR3 has 13 amino acids. This clonotype was observed at least ten times. As yet, its antigen is unknown. Time point reported: persistent/refractory GD, antithyroid drugs over 5 years with positive TRAb. With RNA extracted from PBMCs as input, the TCR library was made. Library construction for TCR beta used iRepertoire HTBI primers and Arm-PCR of CDR3 regions. One entry per CDR3 protein results from TCRdb running MiXCR on the multiplex PCR reads. The data show fewer than 400,000 distinct CDR3 sequences, around 20% seen once.

The gene calls are TRBV2 and TRBJ1-4, with D possibly matching TRBD1 (5 bases). The sequence was obtained from a female donor with Graves disease. Source: peripheral blood mononuclear cells (PBMCs), taken when the disease was refractory, from a patient treated with antithyroid drugs. Here the CDR3 reads CASSEGVDEKLFF. Written as DNA, the CDR3 is TGTGCCAGCAGTGAGGGGGTCGATGAAAAACTGTTTTTT.